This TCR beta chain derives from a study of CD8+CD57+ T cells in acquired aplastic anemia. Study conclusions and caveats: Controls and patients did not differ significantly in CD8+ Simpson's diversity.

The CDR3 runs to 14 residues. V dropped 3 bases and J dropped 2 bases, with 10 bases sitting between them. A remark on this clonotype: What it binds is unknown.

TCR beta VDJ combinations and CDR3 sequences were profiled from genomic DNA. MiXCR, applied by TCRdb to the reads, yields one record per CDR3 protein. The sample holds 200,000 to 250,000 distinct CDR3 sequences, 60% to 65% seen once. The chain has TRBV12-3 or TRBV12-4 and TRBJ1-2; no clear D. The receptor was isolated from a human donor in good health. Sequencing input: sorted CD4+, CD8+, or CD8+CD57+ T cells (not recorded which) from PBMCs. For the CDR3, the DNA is TGTGCCAGCAGTTTTCGTGGGAGCAACTATGGCTACACCTTC. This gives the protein CASSFRGSNYGYTF.